This T cell receptor (beta chain) was recorded in a study of blood T cell repertoires in COVID-19. At the level of the study: COVID-19 samples, acute and convalescent, were from the United States, Italy and Spain. T cells, B-cell-depleted T cells, or PBMCs supplied cDNA or gDNA.

Per the authors' pipeline: How many nucleated cells were present was estimated from reference gene primer amplification. The protocol was immunoSEQ multiplex PCR, while the TCRdb copy is restricted to in-frame clones and leaves out a portion. Clone size and the V and J calls come from that table; the DNA yielded D and trimming. The table has about 150,000 clones, more than 65% seen once. V was pared by 0 bases and J by 2 bases, with 17 bases between. The CDR3 has 17 residues. Germline V CDR1 and CDR2: SGHAT, FQNNGV. The specimen was peripheral blood. This TCR derives from a woman in her forties or fifties in a cohort sampled during active or convalescent COVID-19. The chain has TRBV11-2 and TRBJ2-7; tentative D call: TRBD2 (6 bases). The CDR3, as DNA: TGTGCCAGCAGCTTAGATTCCCTACTAGCCCGAACCTACGAGCAGTACTTC. This gives the protein CASSLDSLLARTYEQYF.